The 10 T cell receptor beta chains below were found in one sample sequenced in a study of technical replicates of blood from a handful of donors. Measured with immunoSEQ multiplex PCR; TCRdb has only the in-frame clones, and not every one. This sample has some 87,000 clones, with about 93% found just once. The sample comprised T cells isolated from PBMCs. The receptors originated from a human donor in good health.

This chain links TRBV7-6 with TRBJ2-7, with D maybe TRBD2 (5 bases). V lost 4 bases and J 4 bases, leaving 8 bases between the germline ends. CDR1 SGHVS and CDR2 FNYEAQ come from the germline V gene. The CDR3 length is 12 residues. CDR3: CASSSGNYEQYF. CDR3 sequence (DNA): TGTGCCAGCAGCTCGGGAAATTACGAGCAGTACTTC.

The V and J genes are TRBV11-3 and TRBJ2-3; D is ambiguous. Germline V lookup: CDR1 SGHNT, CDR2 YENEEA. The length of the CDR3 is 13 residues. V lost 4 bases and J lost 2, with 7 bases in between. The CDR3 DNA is TGTGCCAGCAGCTCCCTATACACAGATACGCAGTATTTT. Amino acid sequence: CASSSLYTDTQYF.

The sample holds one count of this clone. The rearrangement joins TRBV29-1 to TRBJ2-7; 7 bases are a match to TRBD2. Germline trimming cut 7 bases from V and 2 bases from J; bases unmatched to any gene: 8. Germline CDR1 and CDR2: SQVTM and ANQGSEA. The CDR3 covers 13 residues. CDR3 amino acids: CSAGEGSTYEQYF. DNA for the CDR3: TGCAGCGCGGGGGAGGGGTCCACCTACGAGCAGTACTTC.

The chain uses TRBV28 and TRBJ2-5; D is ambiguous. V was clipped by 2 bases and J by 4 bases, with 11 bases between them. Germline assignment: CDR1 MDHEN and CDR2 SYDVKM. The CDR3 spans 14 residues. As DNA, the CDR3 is TGTGCCAGCAGTTTAGCACCTACCCCAGAGACCCAGTACTTC. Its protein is CASSLAPTPETQYF.

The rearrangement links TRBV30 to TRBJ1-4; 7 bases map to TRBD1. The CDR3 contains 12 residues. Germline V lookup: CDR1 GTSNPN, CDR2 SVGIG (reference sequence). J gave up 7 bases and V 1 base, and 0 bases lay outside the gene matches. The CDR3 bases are TGTGCCTGGAGTGGACAGGGTGAAAAACTGTTTTTT. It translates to CAWSGQGEKLFF.

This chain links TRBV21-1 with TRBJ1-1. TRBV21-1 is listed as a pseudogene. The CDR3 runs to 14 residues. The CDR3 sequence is CASSQNGVNTEAFF. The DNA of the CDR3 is TGTGCCAGCAGCCAAAACGGGGTGAACACTGAAGCTTTCTTT.

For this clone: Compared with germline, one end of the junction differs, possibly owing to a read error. CDR3 in amino acids: CSVVGGVF. The CDR3 DNA sequence: TGCAGCGTTGTGGGAGGGGTCTTC. The chain couples TRBV29-1 to TRBJ2-1; 7 bases map to TRBD2. The CDR3 contains 8 residues. Germline CDR1 reads SQVTM; CDR2 reads ANQGSEA.

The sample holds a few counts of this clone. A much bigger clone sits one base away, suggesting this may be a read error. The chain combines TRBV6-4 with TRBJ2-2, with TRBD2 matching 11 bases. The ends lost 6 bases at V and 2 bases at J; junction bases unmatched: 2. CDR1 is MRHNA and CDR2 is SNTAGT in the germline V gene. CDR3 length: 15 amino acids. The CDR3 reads CASSGLAGNTGELFF. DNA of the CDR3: TGTGCCAGCAGCGGACTAGCGGGCAACACCGGGGAGCTGTTTTTT.

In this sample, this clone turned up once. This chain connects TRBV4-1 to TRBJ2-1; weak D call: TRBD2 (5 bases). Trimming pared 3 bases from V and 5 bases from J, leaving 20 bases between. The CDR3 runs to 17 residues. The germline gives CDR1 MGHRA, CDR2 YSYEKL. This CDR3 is CASSHFARTYTDNEQFF. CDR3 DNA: TGCGCCAGCAGCCACTTCGCGCGGACTTACACCGACAATGAGCAGTTCTTC.

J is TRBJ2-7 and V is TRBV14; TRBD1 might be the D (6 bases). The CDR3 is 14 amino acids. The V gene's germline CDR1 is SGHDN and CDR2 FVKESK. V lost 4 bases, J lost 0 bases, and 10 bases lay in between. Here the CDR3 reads CASSRQGPSYEQYF. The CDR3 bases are TGTGCCAGCAGCCGGCAGGGGCCCTCCTACGAGCAGTACTTC.